The source of this T cell receptor (beta chain) is a study of memory CD4+ T cells and cytomegalovirus serostatus. Background on the study: Of the healthy Belgian adults, eight or nine were CMV seropositive and around 22 seronegative.

V was pared by 3 bases and J by 1 base, with 10 bases between. CDR3 length: 14 residues. Germline V lookup: CDR1 SGHNT, CDR2 YYREEE (reference sequence). Regarding the study as a whole: Repertoires predicted CMV serostatus with median bootstrapped AUC of roughly 0.96. About two fifths of the roughly 160 known CMV-associated TCRbeta sequences appeared in CD4+ memory.

Note on this clone: Its antigen is not identified.

Clones were sequenced by immunoSEQ multiplex PCR, and TCRdb holds only the in-frame ones, with some missing. Of about 60,000 clones listed, approximately 80% are singletons. Single viable CD3+CD4+CD8-CD45RO+ cells were sorted as the memory CD4+ T cells. Serum IgG to CMV pp150, pp28, p38 and p52 defined serostatus. V gene TRBV5-4 combines with J gene TRBJ1-2; D is perhaps TRBD1 (5 bases). The TCR comes from an adult in good health and CMV-seronegative. Sequenced input: memory CD4+ T cells from blood. This CDR3 reads CASSSRVGNYGYTF. CDR3 nucleotides: TGTGCCAGCAGCTCCAGGGTGGGTAACTATGGCTACACCTTC. Full variable domain (rest looked up from reference TRBV5-4 and TRBJ1-2): ETGVTQSPTHLIKTRGQQVTLRCSSQSGHNTVSWYQQALGQGPQFIFQYYREEENGRGNFPPRFSGLQFPNYSSELNVNALELDDSALYLCASSSRVGNYGYTFGSGTRLTVV.